This T cell receptor beta chain is drawn from a study of response to subunit inactivated influenza vaccine. Broader study findings: A suggestion made by the authors is that each seasonal influenza vaccination recruits few new T cells.

This clonotype was found many times. Antigen specificity is unknown. Each CDR3 protein gets one entry after TCRdb re-called the RT-PCR reads with MiXCR. The table lists under 800,000 distinct CDR3 sequences, roughly 14% of them singletons. The germline V gene has CDR1 SQVTM and CDR2 ANQGSEA. With 4 bases removed from V and 4 bases from J, the gap between germline ends came to 10 bases. The CDR3 has 12 residues. J is TRBJ1-1 and V is TRBV29-1; no definite D call. The sample here was PBMCs from blood, taken around 15 days before vaccination. This receptor was identified in a man aged 50 to 59 who received an inactivated influenza vaccine. The chain's CDR3 is CSVVEFATEAFF. In DNA, the CDR3 is TGCAGCGTTGTCGAGTTTGCCACTGAAGCTTTCTTT.